This TCR beta chain was captured in a study of cytomegalovirus exposure and HLA in healthy donors (dated by TCRdb to about 2017). With regard to the full study: In an earlier analysis of roughly 500 of the donors, about 260 Gb of sequence data and 95 million to 130 million unique TCR beta sequences from roughly 200 million T cells were reported. An early release that covered about 600 HLA-typed donors contained approximately 300 gigabases of sequencing data and roughly 84 million unique TCR sequences. The genetic ancestry cluster associated with self-reported Caucasian donors included 70% to 85% of the roughly 390 genotyped donors. The aim of the study was to test whether cataloging public T cell receptors could identify signatures of past pathogen exposure. The T cell repertoires of 666 subjects were profiled by immunosequencing and related to cytomegalovirus serostatus. In addition to the first cohort of about 650 subjects, a separate validation cohort of 130 or so different subjects was used. The study combined high-throughput TCR immunosequencing, statistical association of individual TCRs with disease status, and machine learning to predict cytomegalovirus infection status. To study patterns of TCR occurrence, a later analysis re-analyzed previously published TCR beta repertoires from 666 donors and added high-resolution HLA genotyping. Rather than using new phenotypic data, the later analysis identified candidate immune exposures from TCR beta sequences and from how often those sequences occurred across donors. To decide whether each TCR beta V gene segment behaved as functional or pseudogenic, an earlier analysis of approximately 600 of the donors relied on high-throughput TCR beta sequencing. Donor age, sex, ethnicity and CMV serostatus were compiled together with the repertoire data. A later genetic analysis took genome-wide SNP genotypes for about three fifths of the 666 donors and used that subset as a discovery cohort. All discovery cohort repertoires had been generated on a single sequencing platform. Both class I and class II loci were covered by HLA typing, at four-digit resolution. The number of typed donors differed by locus: roughly 620-630 for A, B, C, DRB1 and DQB1; 522 for DQA1; 606 for DPA1; and roughly 490 for DPB1. Because of strong linkage in the cohort, 5 or 6 DR-DQ haplotypes were treated as single units for association and clustering. On average, 235,054 unique TCR beta nucleotide sequences were sequenced per donor among more than 350 genotyped donors of the cohort, with 15% to 20% of those sequences being non-productive.

The cohort was made up of roughly 670 healthy bone marrow donors. At the time of sampling, every cohort member was nominally healthy, though immune exposures that went unrecorded were likely present. The donor was CMV seronegative and was included in the group of about 400 seronegative cohort members. Every donor gave a peripheral blood sample, and the peripheral blood mononuclear cells from that sample were used for TCR beta sequencing. The Qiagen DNeasy Blood Extraction Kit was used to extract genomic DNA from the blood cell samples. Library generation was performed with the immunoSEQ multiplex PCR assay. The multiplex PCR relied on a mix of 60 forward primers for TCR Vbeta segments and 13 reverse primers for TCR Jbeta segments. A multiplex PCR assay on genomic DNA amplified the CDR3 region of rearranged TCR beta genes. On the Illumina HiSeq System, the amplified TCR beta libraries were sequenced as 87-base-pair reads. The paper's data handling went like this. In a later analysis, roughly 80 million unique TCR beta chains were counted across the 500 to 850 repertoires, and around 10 million of these chains were shared by at least two donors. A nearest-neighbor algorithm error-corrected the raw reads and collapsed the reads into unique sequences, merging closely related sequences to remove PCR and sequencing errors. CDR3 sequences were aligned to IMGT reference sequences to assign V, D and J gene segments. For a sequence to be retained, a match of at least six nucleotides to both a V gene segment and a J gene segment was required. Rearrangements were called productive when the CDR3 lacked stop codons and stayed in frame with V and J; all others were non-productive. Following IMGT convention, CDR3 was defined as the stretch from the second conserved V-encoded cysteine up to the conserved J-encoded phenylalanine. The earlier analysis of about 590 of the donors excluded sequences that lacked an unambiguous match to a single V gene segment. An earlier analysis of around 600 of the donors classified V segments as functional when productive rearrangements were above 56.7% and as segregating when the standard deviation between donors was above 5%. A statistical classification framework was developed to diagnose cytomegalovirus status using the catalog of TCR beta chain sequences. V and J gene assignment, in a later analysis, came from comparing TCR nucleotide sequences with IMGT/GENE-DB human TR gene sequences. A later analysis assigned CDR3 sequences and most-parsimonious VDJ recombination scenarios with the TCRdist pipeline. A later analysis defined each TCR beta chain by its CDR3 amino acid sequence plus V-gene family, and excluded reads lacking a unique V-gene family. In a later analysis, approximately 590 highly shared, low-generation-probability nucleotide sequences were removed to address suspected cross-contamination and a sequencing artifact. In a later analysis, a clonal expansion index for each public chain was calculated from normalized within-repertoire ranks of inferred template counts. In a later analysis, generation probabilities were computed using a VDJ recombination model fitted to out-of-frame rearrangements, and the results were checked against IGoR. A later analysis scored TCR-TCR, TCR-HLA and TCR-CMV co-occurrence with hypergeometric tests, applying a repertoire-size bias correction to TCR pairs. In a later analysis, false discovery rates were estimated by permuting HLA or CMV assignments 20 times. A later analysis grouped co-occurring TCRs with DBSCAN, adding TCRdist sequence similarity when clustering within HLA-allele-positive subsets. For co-occurrence clustering, repertoires with fewer than 30,000 or more than 120,000 public chains were excluded, along with 5 or 6 repertoires with anomalous nucleotide sharing. As stored in TCRdb, this immuneACCESS dataset retains in-frame rearrangements with V and J assigned. A fraction of the clones does not appear; measured against another copy, unresolved V genes explain less than half of the discrepancy, and the remainder lacks a known reason. D and trimming were read from the DNA, whereas the V and J calls and clone size are those reported in that table. For this sample there are about 150,000 clones; around 75% appear just once. 1.5% to 2% of the sample belongs to the ten largest clones.

For this clone: Its specific antigen is unknown. No base qualities exist here, and no much larger clone lies one base off it.

The germline V gene specifies MNHNS as CDR1 and SASEGT as CDR2. The CDR3, from cysteine to phenylalanine, totals 15 residues. The only DNA kept is the CDR3, 45 bases in frame from the first base. Here V drops 7 bases and J drops 0 bases, and the junction holds 6 bases not matched to any gene. Points the paper makes about the study in general: Assigning TCR associations to individual alleles was difficult when HLA alleles, especially DR and DQ, strongly co-occurred. A cluster of highly shared sequence variants was judged likely to be a technical artifact of the sequencing pipeline. The 87-base-pair reads could not distinguish some IMGT-functional V segments, including TRBV6-2 and TRBV6-3, so those segments were excluded. The presence/absence analyses assumed that sequencing depth was roughly uniform across donors, and that assumption may not be true. In a later analysis, TCR association rates were found to vary across HLA loci, with the most associated TCRs seen for DRB1 alleles and the fewest for HLA-C alleles. A later genetic analysis reported fewer N-insertions in productive TCRs among donors in an Asian-associated ancestry cluster than the approximately 700-donor mean. At a false discovery rate of 0.05, a later analysis linked under 20,000 TCR beta sequences to specific HLA alleles. A later analysis found that most CMV-associated TCR beta chains appeared HLA-restricted, with HLA associations seemingly driven largely by CMV exposure. For the cohort, immune exposure information was limited to CMV serostatus. Linkage disequilibrium might explain the correlated functional status among segregating V segments, but an unknown experimental factor could not be ruled out. In vitro tests confirmed that a few of the cytomegalovirus-associated TCR beta chains recognize cytomegalovirus antigens. An earlier analysis of several hundred of the donors showed that most TCR beta V segments appeared in productive rearrangements either about 90% or about 30% of the time, which broadly matched IMGT annotations. Because counts were too low, 15 to 20 rarely observed V segments, including chromosome 9 orphons, were excluded from the earlier analysis of a few hundred of the donors. The study gave a list of under 200 TCR beta chains associated with cytomegalovirus. A further reported finding was that TCR beta sequences accurately predicted the HLA-A and HLA-B alleles for most subjects in the first cohort. The authors suggested that the approach could potentially be generalized to other disease states and immunological phenotypes. The classifier was reported to diagnose cytomegalovirus status with high specificity and sensitivity in both the original and validation cohorts. A later analysis found that HLA-associated TCR beta chains were more clonally expanded and had lower generation probabilities than equally common non-associated chains. A later analysis reported that several top co-occurrence clusters appeared linked to parvovirus B19, influenza, CMV and Epstein-Barr virus. The cohort was sequenced for TCR beta chains only, and without alpha or paired-chain data the features that could be detected were limited. In a later genetic analysis, a missense DCLRE1C variant was associated with V-gene and J-gene trimming of TCR beta chains, and the association was replicated in an independent cohort. Most TCR sequences were observed very rarely across donors, whereas some public TCRs were present in many individuals. HLA typing was unavailable for some donors at each locus, so association tests used only the typed subset.

This sequence originates from a woman aged 18-29 years in good health and CMV-seronegative. The rearrangement combines TRBV6-1 with TRBJ1-5, with 7 junctional bases fitting TRBD1. The specimen sequenced was PBMCs. CDR3 protein: CASNGDRLSNQPQHF. The base sequence is TGTGCCAGCAATGGGGACAGACTTAGCAATCAGCCCCAGCATTTT.